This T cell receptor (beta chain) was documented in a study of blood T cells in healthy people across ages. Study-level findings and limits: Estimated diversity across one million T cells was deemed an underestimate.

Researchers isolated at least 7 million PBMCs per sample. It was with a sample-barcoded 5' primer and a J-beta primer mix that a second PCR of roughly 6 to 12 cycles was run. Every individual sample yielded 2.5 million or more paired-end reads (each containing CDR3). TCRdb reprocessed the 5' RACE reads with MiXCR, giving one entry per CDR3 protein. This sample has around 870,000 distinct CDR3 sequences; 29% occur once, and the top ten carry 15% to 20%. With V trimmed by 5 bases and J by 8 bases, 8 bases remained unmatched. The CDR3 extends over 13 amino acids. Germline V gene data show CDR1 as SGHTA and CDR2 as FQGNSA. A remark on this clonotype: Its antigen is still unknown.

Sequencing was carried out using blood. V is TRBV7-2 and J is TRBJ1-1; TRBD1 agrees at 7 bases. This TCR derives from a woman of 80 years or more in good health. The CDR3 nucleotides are TGTGCCAGCAGCCCCCAGGGGGGCGACGAAGCTTTCTTT. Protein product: CASSPQGGDEAFF.